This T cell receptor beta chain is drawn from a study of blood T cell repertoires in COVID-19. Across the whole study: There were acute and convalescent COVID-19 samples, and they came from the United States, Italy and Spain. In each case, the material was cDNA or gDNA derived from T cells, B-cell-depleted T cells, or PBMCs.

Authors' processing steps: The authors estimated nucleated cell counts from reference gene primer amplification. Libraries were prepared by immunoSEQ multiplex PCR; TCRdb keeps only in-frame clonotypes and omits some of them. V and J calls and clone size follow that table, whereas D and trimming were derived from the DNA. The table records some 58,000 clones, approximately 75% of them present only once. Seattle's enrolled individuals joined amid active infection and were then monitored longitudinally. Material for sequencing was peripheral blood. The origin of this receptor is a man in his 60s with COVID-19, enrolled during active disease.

The CDR3 DNA reads TGTGCCAGCACGGGAGGGGTGCTAGCGGGGCAGTTCTTC. Amino acids: CASTGGVLAGQFF. The rearrangement links TRBV2 to TRBJ2-1, with 8 nucleotides matching TRBD2. Germline CDR1 SNHLY, CDR2 FYNNEI. Germline trimming cut 7 bases from V and 12 bases from J; bases unmatched to any gene: 11. The CDR3 has 13 amino acids. The full variable domain, in which reference TRBV2 and TRBJ2-1 provide the parts outside the CDR3, is EPEVTQTPSHQVTQMGQEVILRCVPISNHLYFYWYRQILGQKVEFLVSFYNNEISEKSEIFDDQFSVERPDGSNFTLKIRSTKLEDSAMYFCASTGGVLAGQFFGPGTRLTVL.